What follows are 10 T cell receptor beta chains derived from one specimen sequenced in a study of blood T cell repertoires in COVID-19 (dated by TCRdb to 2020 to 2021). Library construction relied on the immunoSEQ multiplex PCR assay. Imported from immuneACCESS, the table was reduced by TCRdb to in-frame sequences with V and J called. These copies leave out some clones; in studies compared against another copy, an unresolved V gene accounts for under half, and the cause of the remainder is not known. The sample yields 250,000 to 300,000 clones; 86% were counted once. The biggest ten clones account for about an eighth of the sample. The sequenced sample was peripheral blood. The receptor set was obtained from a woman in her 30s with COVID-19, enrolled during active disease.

The CDR3 DNA reads as TGTGCCAGCAGTAACCGGGACAGGATAACAAACACCATATATTTT. This encodes CASSNRDRITNTIYF. This chain connects TRBV6-5 to TRBJ1-3; 8 nucleotides match TRBD1. This CDR3 region has 15 residues. V trimming: 5 bases; J trimming: 6 bases; junction bases outside the gene matches: 9. The germline V gene has CDR1 MNHEY and CDR2 SVGAGI.

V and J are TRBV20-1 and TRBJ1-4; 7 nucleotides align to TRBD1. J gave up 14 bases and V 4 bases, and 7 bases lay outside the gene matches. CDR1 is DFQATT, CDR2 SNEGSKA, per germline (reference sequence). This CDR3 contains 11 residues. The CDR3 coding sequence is TGCAGTGCTACAAACCCGACAGGGCTGTTTTTT. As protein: CSATNPTGLFF.

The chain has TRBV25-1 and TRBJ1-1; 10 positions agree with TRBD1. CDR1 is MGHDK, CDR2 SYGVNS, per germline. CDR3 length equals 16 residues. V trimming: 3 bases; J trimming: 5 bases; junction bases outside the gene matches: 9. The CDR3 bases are TGTGCCAGCAGTGATCCGCGCCGACAGGGGGCTACTGAAGCTTTCTTT. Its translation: CASSDPRRQGATEAFF.

CDR3 in DNA: TGTGCCAGCAGCCAAGACCCTTTCGAGGCTAGCGGGTACAATGAGCAGTTCTTC. It codes for CASSQDPFEASGYNEQFF. The rearrangement uses TRBV4-2 and TRBJ2-1; 8 nucleotides match TRBD2. The CDR3 loop spans 18 amino acids. After removal of 0 bases from V and 4 bases from J, the junction contained 11 bases not matched to a gene. Germline V CDR1 and CDR2: LGHNA, YNFKEQ.

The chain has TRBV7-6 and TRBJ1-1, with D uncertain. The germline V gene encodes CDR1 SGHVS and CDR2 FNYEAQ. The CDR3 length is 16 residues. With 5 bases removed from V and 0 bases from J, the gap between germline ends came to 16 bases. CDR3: CASSAQGEQMNTEAFF. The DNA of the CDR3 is TGTGCCAGCAGCGCACAAGGAGAGCAGATGAACACTGAAGCTTTCTTT.

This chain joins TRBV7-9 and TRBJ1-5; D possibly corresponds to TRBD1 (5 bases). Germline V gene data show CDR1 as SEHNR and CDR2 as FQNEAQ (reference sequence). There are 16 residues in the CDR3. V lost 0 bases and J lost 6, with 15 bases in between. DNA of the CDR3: TGTGCCAGCAGCTTAGCGATCGGAGGGGTCCGTCAGCCCCAGCATTTT. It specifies CASSLAIGGVRQPQHF.

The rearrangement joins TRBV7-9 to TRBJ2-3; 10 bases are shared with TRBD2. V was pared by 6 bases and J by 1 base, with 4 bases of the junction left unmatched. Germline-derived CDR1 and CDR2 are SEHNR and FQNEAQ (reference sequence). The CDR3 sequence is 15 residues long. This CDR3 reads CASSPSGGGTDTQYF. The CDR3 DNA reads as TGTGCCAGCAGTCCTAGCGGGGGAGGCACAGATACGCAGTATTTT.

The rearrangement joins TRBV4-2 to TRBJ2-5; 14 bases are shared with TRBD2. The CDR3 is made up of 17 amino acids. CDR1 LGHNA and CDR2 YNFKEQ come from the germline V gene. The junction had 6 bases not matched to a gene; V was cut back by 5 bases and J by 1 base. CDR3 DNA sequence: TGTGCCAGCAGCTCCCGGACTAGCGGGGGGTTCCAAGAGACCCAGTACTTC. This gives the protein CASSSRTSGGFQETQYF.

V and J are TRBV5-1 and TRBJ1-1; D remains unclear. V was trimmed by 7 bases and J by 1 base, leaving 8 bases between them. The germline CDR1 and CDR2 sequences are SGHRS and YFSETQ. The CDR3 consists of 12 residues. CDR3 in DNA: TGCGCCAGCCGGGGTAGGAACACTGAAGCTTTCTTT. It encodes CASRGRNTEAFF.

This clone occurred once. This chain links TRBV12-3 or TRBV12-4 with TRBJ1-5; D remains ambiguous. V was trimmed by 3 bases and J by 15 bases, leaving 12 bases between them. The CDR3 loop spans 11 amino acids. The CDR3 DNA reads TGTGCCAGCAGTTTCGCGGGGTCTACGCATTTT. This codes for CASSFAGSTHF.